The present T cell receptor (beta chain) was sequenced within a study of blood T cell repertoires in COVID-19. Some clones are missing from TCRdb's copy, which holds only in-frame ones; the method was immunoSEQ multiplex PCR. The data hold roughly 180,000 clones, with over 70% observed a single time. V dropped 2 bases and J dropped 0 bases, with 11 bases sitting between them. Germline loops: CDR1 SGHRS, CDR2 YFSETQ. The CDR3 runs 15 residues. The rearrangement joins TRBV5-1 to TRBJ1-2; the D is unclear. Sequencing input: PBMCs or T cells enriched from blood (not recorded which). This receptor was identified in a woman in her sixties who had recovered from COVID-19. CDR3 region: CASSLSDGSNYGYTF. In DNA form, the CDR3 reads TGCGCCAGCAGCTTATCCGACGGGTCTAACTATGGCTACACCTTC.